Listed below are T cell receptor beta chains from one sample, sequenced in a study of Graves' ophthalmopathy and Graves' hyperthyroidism. TCRdb reprocessed the multiplex PCR reads via MiXCR and lists one record per CDR3 protein. Here the sample spans approximately 380,000 distinct CDR3 sequences, roughly 21% being singletons. The sample consisted of peripheral blood. Source of these receptors: a woman aged 18-29 years with stable Graves' hyperthyroidism. Each CDR3 is given with its conserved first and last residue. D genes are given only for firm matches. Clone size, where shown, is once, few, many, or a class for clones that have expanded.

J gene	clone size	D gene	V gene	CDR3 DNA	CDR3 protein
TRBJ1-5	few	-	TRBV18	TGTGCCAGCTCCCAAGAGAATTATCAGCCCCAGCATTTT	CASSQENYQPQHF
TRBJ2-7	-	-	TRBV6-9	TGTGCCACTCGGGACTCACACTACGAGCAGTACTTC	CATRDSHYEQYF
TRBJ2-4	few	-	TRBV4-1	TGCGCCAGCAGCCAAGAGGTCAAAAACATTCAGTACTTC	CASSQEVKNIQYF
TRBJ2-7	many	-	TRBV6-5	TGTGCCAGCAGTTACGGTTCAGGGGCCTACGAGCAGTACTTC	CASSYGSGAYEQYF
TRBJ1-1	few	-	TRBV5-6	TGTGCCAGCACTACGCCGGACGGGGCCCACCGGGGCGAAGCTTTCTTT	CASTTPDGAHRGEAFF
TRBJ2-2	many	-	TRBV7-2	TGTGCCAGCAGTCGTAATGATGGGGGGGAGCTGTTTTTT	CASSRNDGGELFF
TRBJ2-7	many	TRBD2	TRBV9	TGTGCCAGCAGCCTAGGGCCATCGGCTAGCGGGGGAGGCTACGAGCAGTACTTC	CASSLGPSASGGGYEQYF
TRBJ2-7	many	-	TRBV27	TGTGCCAGCAGAACCGGGACACCCTGGGGGGAGCAGTACTTC	CASRTGTPWGEQYF
TRBJ2-7	many	-	TRBV2	TGTGCCAGCAGTGAAGGCGGGGGCGGTGGTTACGAGCAGTACTTC	CASSEGGGGGYEQYF
TRBJ1-6	-	-	TRBV27	TGTGCCAGCAGTCCCGACAGGCCCAGGATTTCACCCCTCCACTTT	CASSPDRPRISPLHF
TRBJ1-1	many	-	TRBV19	TGTGCCAGTAGTATCGACAGAAACACTGAAGCTTTCTTT	CASSIDRNTEAFF
TRBJ2-2	many	TRBD2	TRBV20-1	TGCAGTGCTAGAGATCCGACTAGCGGGAGTTCGAATGGCGGGGAGCTGTTTTTT	CSARDPTSGSSNGGELFF
TRBJ1-1	few	TRBD1	TRBV7-2	TGTGCCAGCAGCGTCGACAGGGGGCACGGGACTGAAGCTTTCTTT	CASSVDRGHGTEAFF
TRBJ2-4	many	TRBD1	TRBV6-1	TGTGCCAGCAACCTCCGGGACAGGATTCTAGCCAAAAACATTCAGTACTTC	CASNLRDRILAKNIQYF
TRBJ2-3	many	TRBD2	TRBV10-1	TGCGCCAGCAGCGGGACTAGCGGGCCAACTAGCACAGATACGCAGTATTTT	CASSGTSGPTSTDTQYF
TRBJ2-2	many	TRBD2	TRBV10-1	TGCGCCAGCGGTTCCGACCGAACCGGGAGGCGCACCGGGGAGCTGTTTTTT	CASGSDRTGRRTGELFF
TRBJ2-3	few	-	TRBV27	TGTGCCAGCAGTCCAGAAGGAGATACGCAGTATTTT	CASSPEGDTQYF
TRBJ1-1	-	TRBD1	TRBV6-1	TGTGCCAGCAGTAAAAGGACAGGGGGAAAAGGGCTGGACACTGAAGCTTTCTTT	CASSKRTGGKGLDTEAFF
TRBJ1-2	many	-	TRBV6-5	TGTGCCAGCAGTTACGCTAGCTCAAGCTATGGCTACACCTTC	CASSYASSSYGYTF
TRBJ2-7	many	-	TRBV7-8	TGTGCCAGCAGCTTAGAAGTAGCCGAGCAGTACTTC	CASSLEVAEQYF
TRBJ2-3	-	-	TRBV11-1	TGTGCCAGCAGCTTTATCCGGGACATAGTTAGCACAGATACGCAGTATTTT	CASSFIRDIVSTDTQYF
TRBJ2-5	few	TRBD1	TRBV4-1	TGCGCCAGCAGCATCCGGGACAGCCAAGAGACCCAGTACTTC	CASSIRDSQETQYF
TRBJ2-7	many	TRBD1	TRBV2	TGTGCCAGCAGTGACGCAGGACAGGGGGGCTACGAGCAGTACTTC	CASSDAGQGGYEQYF
TRBJ2-2	many	TRBD2	TRBV24-1	TGTGCCACCAGTGATTTGAGAACTAGCGGGACCGGGGAGCTGTTTTTT	CATSDLRTSGTGELFF
TRBJ1-1	-	-	TRBV28	TGTGCCAGCAGTTTGTCCCCACAGCCATACACTGAAGCTTTCTTT	CASSLSPQPYTEAFF
TRBJ2-2	many	-	TRBV29-1	TGCAGCGTTGTCCTAACTAGGGCCGGGGAGCTGTTTTTT	CSVVLTRAGELFF
TRBJ1-5	many	TRBD1	TRBV2	TGTGCCAGCAAAGGAGGGGGCGATTATAGCAATCAGCCCCAGCATTTT	CASKGGGDYSNQPQHF
TRBJ2-7	many	-	TRBV12-3/TRBV12-4	TGTGCCAGCAGTTTGTCGGGGAGAAGACCCTACGAGCAGTACTTC	CASSLSGRRPYEQYF
TRBJ2-2	many	TRBD1	TRBV6-1	TGTGCCAGCAGTGAGACAGGGCCCGGGGAGCTGTTTTTT	CASSETGPGELFF
TRBJ2-6	few	-	TRBV30	TGTGCCTGGAGTGCATATTGGGGCTCTGGGGCCAACGTCCTGACTTTC	CAWSAYWGSGANVLTF
TRBJ2-5	many	-	TRBV7-8	TGTGCCAGCAGCATGGGACTTGAAGAGACCCAGTACTTC	CASSMGLEETQYF
TRBJ2-7	once	TRBD2	TRBV3-1	TGTGCCAGCAGCCCCAAGATGAATCGAGCGGGGTTTCAACTCTACGAGCAGTACTTC	CASSPKMNRAGFQLYEQYF